This TCR beta chain was documented in a study of blood T cell repertoires in COVID-19. Study summary: PBMCs, B-cell-depleted T cells, or T cells provided the cDNA or gDNA that made up the material.

Original processing methods: Nucleated cell counts were estimated from reference gene primer amplification. Sequencing used immunoSEQ multiplex PCR; TCRdb keeps in-frame clones, though not all of them. V and J calls and clone size follow that table, whereas D and trimming were derived from the DNA. The sample holds some 110,000 clones, around 79% seen once. This CDR3 is built from 13 residues. V dropped 10 bases and J dropped 3; count of bases not matched to a gene: 9. Germline loops: CDR1 MDHEN, CDR2 SYDVKM. This TCR derives from a man in his forties or fifties with acute or convalescent COVID-19. The material sequenced was peripheral blood. This rearrangement joins TRBV28 to TRBJ2-7; 7 bases are a match to TRBD1. The CDR3: CAISRGTDYEQYF. The CDR3 DNA reads TGTGCCATATCTCGTGGGACAGACTACGAGCAGTACTTC.